These 12 T cell receptor beta chains came from one sample sequenced in a study of control samples from healthy donors and cancer patients. Using immunoSEQ multiplex PCR, the repertoire was profiled, and TCRdb retains in-frame clones only, with some absent. The table shows 150,000 or so clones, with roughly 88% occurring only once. The specimen was blood. These TCRs come from a woman aged 25 to 45 in good health.

CDR3 bases: TGTGCCACCAGCAGAGACCCGGGACCCCCGGAGACCCAGTACTTC. This encodes CATSRDPGPPETQYF. This chain links TRBV15 with TRBJ2-5; D is possibly TRBD1 or TRBD2 (5 bases each). The germline V gene encodes CDR1 LNHNV and CDR2 YYDKDF (reference sequence). Deletions cut 0 bases from V and 5 bases from J, with 13 bases between. There are 15 residues in the CDR3.

This clone has a handful of counts. The genes are TRBV15 and TRBJ2-5; D assignment may be TRBD1 or TRBD2 (5 bases each). The CDR3 length is 15 residues. V shed 0 bases and J shed 1 base, with 9 bases lying between them. The V gene's germline CDR1 is LNHNV and CDR2 YYDKDF (reference sequence). The CDR3 nucleotides are TGTGCCACCAGCAGAGATGGGGGACCCCAAGAGACCCAGTACTTC. This gives the protein CATSRDGGPQETQYF.

This chain links TRBV24-1 with TRBJ2-3, with D unresolved. The germline V gene encodes CDR1 KGHDR and CDR2 SFDVKD. The CDR3 is 14 amino acids. V was pared by 7 bases and J by 0 bases, with 10 bases between. The chain's CDR3 is CATRGPSSTDTQYF. The CDR3 DNA is TGTGCCACCAGGGGCCCCTCTAGCACAGATACGCAGTATTTT.

V gene TRBV9 combines with J gene TRBJ2-5, with 11 nucleotides matching TRBD1. Germline V gene sequence: CDR1 SGDLS, CDR2 YYNGEE. After removal of 0 bases from V and 5 bases from J, the junction contained 3 bases not matched to a gene. The CDR3 loop spans 15 amino acids. The CDR3 DNA is TGTGCCAGCAGCGTAGGGACAGGGGGCTTGGAGACCCAGTACTTC. Translated: CASSVGTGGLETQYF.

V is TRBV10-3 and J is TRBJ2-2, with no clear D. The CDR3 covers 12 residues. V gave up 8 bases and J gave up 4 bases, with 8 bases separating them. Germline CDR1 and CDR2: ENHRY and SYGVKD. The CDR3 loop is CAISSGTGELFF. CDR3 nucleotides: TGTGCCATCTCATCTGGCACCGGGGAGCTGTTTTTT.

The chain uses TRBV11-3 and TRBJ2-2; D not certain. The CDR3 has 15 amino acids. CDR1 is SGHNT and CDR2 is YENEEA in the germline V gene. V was shortened by 5 bases and J by 5 bases, with 15 bases between the two germline ends. CDR3 region: CASSPQARGTGELFF. As DNA, the CDR3 is TGTGCCAGCAGCCCTCAGGCTCGTGGGACCGGGGAGCTGTTTTTT.

The chain joins TRBV5-1 to TRBJ2-7; TRBD1 aligns across 8 bases. V trimming: 4 bases; J trimming: 5 bases; junction bases outside the gene matches: 11. The CDR3 spans 15 residues. Looked up from germline, CDR1 is SGHRS and CDR2 is YFSETQ. In DNA, the CDR3 is TGCGCCAGCAGCAGGGGGGCAGGGGGCTCGGACGAGCAGTACGTC. Encoded protein: CASSRGAGGSDEQYV.

The CDR3 coding sequence is TGCGCCAGCAGCACCCGGGCCAAGGTAGGGACTGAAGCTTTCTTT. It translates to CASSTRAKVGTEAFF. The rearrangement uses TRBV5-1 and TRBJ1-1, with D uncertain. Per germline, CDR1 SGHRS and CDR2 YFSETQ. The CDR3 is 15 residues long. V dropped 4 bases and J dropped 5 bases, with 18 bases sitting between them.

The chain joins TRBV5-1 to TRBJ2-2; TRBD1 aligns across 8 bases. The J segment lost 5 bases and the V segment lost 7 bases, leaving 10 bases of the junction unmatched. The length of the CDR3 is 15 residues. The germline gives CDR1 SGHRS, CDR2 YFSETQ. The CDR3 protein is CASERTGTGTGELFF. DNA for the CDR3: TGCGCCAGCGAGCGGACAGGGACGGGAACCGGGGAGCTGTTTTTT.

This chain links TRBV19 with TRBJ1-1, with no clear D. CDR1 LNHDA and CDR2 SQIVND come from the germline V gene (reference sequence). The CDR3 is made up of 13 amino acids. V lost 6 bases and J lost 5, with 13 bases in between. CDR3 sequence: CASRWAGKTEAFF. CDR3 bases: TGTGCCAGTAGGTGGGCGGGAAAGACTGAAGCTTTCTTT.

The chain joins TRBV2 to TRBJ2-2; D gene ambiguous. Germline loops: CDR1 SNHLY, CDR2 FYNNEI. The V end lost 6 bases, the J end lost 6 bases, and 17 bases lay between the germline ends. The CDR3 sequence is 15 residues long. CDR3 DNA sequence: TGTGCCAGCAGCCTTAGCCAGGAAGGCCCCGGGGAGCTGTTTTTT. Translating gives CASSLSQEGPGELFF.

V gene TRBV6-4 combines with J gene TRBJ1-1; possible D gene TRBD1, 6 bases. The CDR3 loop spans 14 amino acids. Germline loops: CDR1 MRHNA, CDR2 SNTAGT. V was cut by 2 bases and J by 1 base, with 8 bases left in between. In DNA form, the CDR3 reads TGTGCCAGCAGTGACGGCAGGGGGAACACTGAAGCTTTCTTT. The encoded protein is CASSDGRGNTEAFF.